One T cell receptor (beta chain) is described in this entry. Its antigen is currently unknown. This specimen comes from a study of shared clonotypes between healthy human individuals. General study results and limits: Non-shared clonotypes displayed generation probabilities falling below those of clonotypes present in all four donors.

CDR1 and CDR2 (germline): MNHEY, SMNVEV (reference sequence). Trimming removed 0 bases from V and 5 bases from J, with 10 bases in between. The CDR3 runs to 14 residues. The naive CD8 population came from CD45RO-negative cells selected for CCR7, without terminally differentiated effector memory CD45RA+ cells. Recent vaccinations or acute infections were absent in the healthy HIV-negative adult donors. Data came from immunoSEQ multiplex PCR; TCRdb stores just in-frame clones and leaves some out. The sample carries about 2 million clones, about 95% recorded once. The specimen was naive CD8+ T cells sorted from blood. The rearrangement uses TRBV27 and TRBJ1-1; D remains ambiguous. This TCR derives from a man aged 18 to 30 in good health. The CDR3 reads CASSLSRAETEAFF. DNA of the CDR3: TGTGCCAGCAGTTTATCGCGGGCAGAAACTGAAGCTTTCTTT.